This is a list of T cell receptor beta chains from one sample in a study of T cell repertoires in cytomegalovirus infection. TCRdb used MiXCR to reprocess the reads, holding one entry per CDR3 protein. Of around 740,000 distinct CDR3 sequences listed, 35% to 45% are singletons. The specimen sequenced was PBMCs. Receptor source: a human donor in good health (CMV status not recorded). Some clones in this sample may be carry-over from other donors' samples. The CDR3 runs from the conserved cysteine through the conserved F or W. The D gene is left open where the match is weak. Clone sizes are given selectively: once, few, many, or a class where the clone is expanded.

size: .
length: 14
V: TRBV6-1
J: TRBJ1-1
D: .
DNA: TGTGCCAGCAGTGAAATACAGGGCCATCGAGAAGCTTTCTTT
CDR3: CASSEIQGHREAFF

size: .
length: 13
V: TRBV19
J: TRBJ2-7
D: .
DNA: TGTGCCAGTAGTATTGCGCACGGCTACGAGCAGTACTTC
CDR3: CASSIAHGYEQYF

size: .
length: 14
V: TRBV7-8
J: TRBJ1-2
D: .
DNA: TGTGCCAGCAGCTTAGTATACGAGGGGTCTGGCTACACCTTC
CDR3: CASSLVYEGSGYTF

size: few
length: 15
V: TRBV6-5
J: TRBJ1-3
D: TRBD1
DNA: TGTGCCAGCAGTTCCCACAGGGGTTCCGGAAACACCATATATTTT
CDR3: CASSSHRGSGNTIYF

size: .
length: 12
V: TRBV20-1
J: TRBJ2-1
D: .
DNA: TGCAGTGCACCCGACAGCTACAATGAGCAGTTCTTC
CDR3: CSAPDSYNEQFF

size: .
length: 14
V: TRBV20-1
J: TRBJ1-1
D: .
DNA: TGCAGTGCTAGGTCCTTGCAGGGTCGCGCTGAAGCTTTCTTT
CDR3: CSARSLQGRAEAFF

size: .
length: 14
V: TRBV20-1
J: TRBJ2-3
D: .
DNA: TGCAGTTCTAGAGATGGAGGGAGAACAGATACGCAGTATTTT
CDR3: CSSRDGGRTDTQYF

size: .
length: 13
V: TRBV28
J: TRBJ2-7
D: TRBD2
DNA: TGTGCCACCCTCCGGGGAGGGTCCTACGAGCAGTACTTC
CDR3: CATLRGGSYEQYF

size: few
length: 13
V: TRBV20-1
J: TRBJ1-4
D: .
DNA: TGCAGTGCCCCCTGGGCAACTAATGAAAAACTGTTTTTT
CDR3: CSAPWATNEKLFF

size: few
length: 16
V: TRBV7-2
J: TRBJ2-3
D: TRBD2
DNA: TGTGCCAGCAGCTTAGGGGCGGGGGGGCCCGGGGATACGCAGTATTTT
CDR3: CASSLGAGGPGDTQYF

size: .
length: 15
V: TRBV28
J: TRBJ1-4
D: .
DNA: TGTGCCAGCAGTTTCAAGGGAGCGCCTAATGAAAAACTGTTTTTT
CDR3: CASSFKGAPNEKLFF

size: .
length: 14
V: TRBV12-3/TRBV12-4
J: TRBJ1-2
D: .
DNA: TGTGCCAGCATTTCAGTCGGGACATGGGAAGGCTACACCTTC
CDR3: CASISVGTWEGYTF

size: .
length: 14
V: TRBV4-3
J: TRBJ1-1
D: TRBD1
DNA: TGCGCCAGCAGCCAGGAAACAGGGGCGGGTGAAGCTTTCTTT
CDR3: CASSQETGAGEAFF

size: .
length: 15
V: TRBV7-6
J: TRBJ2-1
D: .
DNA: TGTGCCAGCAGCTCCGGGACACGCAACTACAATGAGCAGTTCTTC
CDR3: CASSSGTRNYNEQFF

size: .
length: 14
V: TRBV9
J: TRBJ2-4
D: .
DNA: TGTGCCAGCAGCGTAGGAACGGCCAAAAACATTCAGTACTTC
CDR3: CASSVGTAKNIQYF

size: few
length: 15
V: TRBV7-6
J: TRBJ2-7
D: TRBD2
DNA: TGTGCCAGCAGCTGGGGCCCTAGCGGGGACCTCGAGCAGTACTTC
CDR3: CASSWGPSGDLEQYF